This TCR delta chain originates from a study of gamma-delta chains in newborns, infants, children. Study-level information: Microbial exposure reportedly drives polyclonal innate γδ T cell expansion after birth.

The germline V gene has CDR1 GEAIGNYY and CDR2 EKD. The CDR3 spans 16 residues. V gave up 3 bases and J gave up 5 bases; unmatched junction bases: 14. As to this clone: This is likely an artifact of a read error, given a far larger clone one base away. Other DNA sequences in the same sample also yield this CDR3.

TCRdb used CATT to re-call clones from the reads. The data hold 6,500 to 9,000 delta-chain clones, with 1.6% observed a single time. The receptor was derived from a child who was a newborn, infant or young child, either healthy, febrile or measles-vaccinated (not recorded which). Sequenced material: blood. The chain employs TRDV2 and TRDJ1; TRDD3 agrees at 7 bases. The CDR3 is CACDPVLGAGDDKLIF. In DNA form, the CDR3 reads TGTGCCTGTGACCCCGTGCTGGGGGCAGGGGATGATAAACTCATCTTT.